This T cell receptor (beta chain) was profiled in a study of read filtering for tumor transcriptome and immune sequencing. The wider study: By R-ISS, stages I, II and III held approximately 8, 17 and 7 patients.

The library was built from about 370 ng RNA with molecular barcoded adaptors for alpha/delta and beta/gamma chains. Using its own MiXCR run on the reads, TCRdb lists one record per CDR3 protein. The data hold about 5,200 distinct CDR3 sequences, with 20% observed a single time. Between the trimmed V and J ends, which lost 4 bases and 9 bases, there was a span of 23 bases. The CDR3 length is 16 residues. Germline assignment: CDR1 SGHRS and CDR2 YFSETQ. This receptor was obtained from a donor older than 35 with multiple myeloma. The specimen sequenced was a population of CD138-negative cells sorted from bone marrow. The chain links TRBV5-1 to TRBJ2-1, with D perhaps TRBD2 (6 bases). CDR3 DNA sequence: TGCGCCAGCAGCCCCCTTGGAGGGAGGAGAGGAAGTGAGCAGTTCTTC. This codes for CASSPLGGRRGSEQFF.